This T cell receptor (beta chain) is drawn from a study of technical replicates of blood from a handful of donors. This clone was observed once. Germline values: CDR1 SGHDT, CDR2 YYEEEE. The CDR3 loop spans 13 amino acids. V lost 5 bases to trimming and J lost 4 bases; unmatched junction nucleotides: 5. Profiled with immunoSEQ multiplex PCR; TCRdb holds only in-frame clones, not every one. The table includes 80,000 to 95,000 clones, roughly 94% detected once. Sample: T cells isolated from PBMCs. The chain is built from TRBV5-6 and TRBJ2-5; TRBD1 matches 7 bases. The clonotype was recovered from a human donor in good health. CDR3: CASRWGQRETQYF. The CDR3 DNA is TGTGCCAGCAGGTGGGGACAGAGAGAGACCCAGTACTTC.